The 26 T cell receptor beta chains listed next were all sequenced from one sample in a study of blood T cell repertoires in COVID-19. The repertoire was sequenced with immunoSEQ multiplex PCR; TCRdb's copy has only in-frame clones and lacks some. Of 160,000 or so clones in the sample, about 80% were seen once. The sample was peripheral blood. Source of these receptors: a man aged 55 to 69 with acute or convalescent COVID-19.

This chain connects TRBV6-2 or TRBV6-3 to TRBJ1-5; D remains unclear. The CDR3 covers 14 residues. V lost 2 bases to trimming and J lost 4 bases, with 9 bases between them. Germline V gives CDR1 MNHEY, CDR2 SVGEGT. The chain's CDR3 is CASSYPLPNQPQHF. The CDR3 region has the DNA TGTGCCAGCAGTTACCCCCTCCCTAATCAGCCCCAGCATTTT.

The rearrangement uses TRBV6-5 and TRBJ1-1; TRBD1 matches 7 bases. The length of the CDR3 is 14 residues. V gave up 7 bases and J gave up 4 bases; unmatched junction bases: 9. Germline CDR1 MNHEY, CDR2 SVGAGI. This chain's CDR3 is CASIISRQGTEAFF. CDR3 in DNA: TGTGCCAGCATAATATCGAGACAGGGCACTGAAGCTTTCTTT.

The chain joins TRBV29-1 to TRBJ2-1; 9 bases are shared with TRBD1. Germline V gene data show CDR1 as SQVTM and CDR2 as ANQGSEA. V dropped 6 bases and J dropped 8; count of bases not matched to a gene: 14. CDR3 length equals 15 residues. The CDR3 sequence is CSVTGTGISWHEQFF. The CDR3 nucleotides are TGCAGCGTCACCGGGACAGGGATCTCTTGGCATGAGCAGTTCTTC.

The chain recombines TRBV7-3 with TRBJ2-1, with TRBD2 identical over 7 bases. CDR1 and CDR2 (germline): SGHTA, FQGTGA. The CDR3 sequence is 15 residues long. The V segment lost 4 bases and the J segment 4 bases; nucleotides outside the gene matches: 7. The CDR3: CASSSTGTTYNEQFF. Written as DNA, the CDR3 is TGTGCCAGCAGCTCGACCGGGACTACTTACAATGAGCAGTTCTTC.

This sequence joins TRBV19 and TRBJ1-5; 9 nucleotides agree with TRBD1. V lost 6 bases and J lost 4; bases outside the gene matches: 7. Germline loops: CDR1 LNHDA, CDR2 SQIVND (reference sequence). The CDR3 runs 15 residues. CDR3 bases: TGTGCCAGTAGACCTAACAGGGGGCGAAATCAGCCCCAGCATTTT. Translation: CASRPNRGRNQPQHF.

The rearrangement joins TRBV24-1 to TRBJ2-1; 13 nucleotides line up with TRBD2. Germline V gene sequence: CDR1 KGHDR, CDR2 SFDVKD. V gave up 4 bases and J gave up 6 bases; unmatched junction bases: 8. The CDR3 is 17 amino acids. The CDR3 protein is CATSDTVTSGRGNEQFF. The CDR3 DNA reads as TGTGCCACCAGTGACACCGTCACTAGCGGGAGGGGCAATGAGCAGTTCTTC.

The chain uses TRBV6-5 and TRBJ2-2, with TRBD1 identical over 11 bases. This CDR3 region has 14 residues. The V gene end was trimmed by 7 bases and the J gene end by 6 bases; junction bases not matched to a gene: 4. Germline V lookup: CDR1 MNHEY, CDR2 SVGAGI. The DNA of the CDR3 is TGTGCCAGCATCCGGGACAGGGGGTCCGGGGAGCTGTTTTTT. It is translated as CASIRDRGSGELFF.

This chain links TRBV28 with TRBJ1-2; weak D call: TRBD1 (5 bases). The V end lost 7 bases, the J end lost 7 bases, and 16 bases lay between the germline ends. Germline V gene sequence: CDR1 MDHEN, CDR2 SYDVKM. The CDR3 sequence is 13 residues long. CDR3 protein: CASIGGRATGYTF. The CDR3 DNA reads TGTGCCAGCATCGGGGGGAGGGCCACTGGCTACACCTTC.

This clone came up once. The J gene is TRBJ2-7, the V gene TRBV2, with 9 bases fitting TRBD1. Germline lookup yields CDR1 SNHLY and CDR2 FYNNEI. The CDR3 runs 15 residues. V lost 6 bases, J lost 3 bases, and 9 bases stayed unmatched. CDR3 protein: CASSDRDRVLYEQYF. The DNA of the CDR3 is TGTGCCAGCAGCGATCGGGACAGGGTCCTCTACGAGCAGTACTTC.

This clone was counted a few times. The chain has TRBV27 and TRBJ2-7; no clear D gene. This CDR3 is 15 amino acids long. V was shortened by 5 bases and J by 1 base, with 15 bases between the two germline ends. Germline lookup yields CDR1 MNHEY and CDR2 SMNVEV (reference sequence). CDR3 sequence: CASSPKFPTSYEQYF. CDR3 coding DNA: TGTGCCAGCAGTCCTAAATTCCCAACGTCCTACGAGCAGTACTTC.

The chain joins TRBV19 to TRBJ1-5; TRBD1 matches at 9 bases. Germline CDR1 and CDR2: LNHDA and SQIVND (reference sequence). The CDR3 contains 15 residues. J lost 8 bases, V lost 5 bases, and 10 bases had no gene match. The CDR3 DNA is TGTGCCAGTAGTCCACAACAGGGGGCAGGGGAGCCCCAGCATTTT. Translating gives CASSPQQGAGEPQHF.

The V call is TRBV5-1, the J call TRBJ2-2; TRBD2 matches at 9 bases. This CDR3 has 18 residues. CDR1 is SGHRS, CDR2 YFSETQ, per germline. With V trimmed by 0 bases and J by 1 base, 7 bases remained unmatched. CDR3 sequence reads: CASSLVSGGRGNTGELFF. The DNA of the CDR3 is TGCGCCAGCAGCTTGGTCAGCGGGGGGCGTGGGAACACCGGGGAGCTGTTTTTT.

The V gene is TRBV7-2, the J gene TRBJ1-2; 9 bases map to TRBD1. Looked up from germline, CDR1 is SGHTA and CDR2 is FQGNSA. CDR3 length equals 15 residues. V was clipped by 5 bases and J by 4 bases; unmatched bases: 8. CDR3: CASSVGQGISYGYTF. CDR3 DNA: TGTGCCAGCAGCGTGGGACAGGGAATAAGCTATGGCTACACCTTC.

J is TRBJ1-4 and V is TRBV2; 7 nucleotides agree with TRBD1. This CDR3 spans 15 amino acids. The germline V gene encodes CDR1 SNHLY and CDR2 FYNNEI. The V gene end was trimmed by 1 base and the J gene end by 3 bases; junction bases not matched to a gene: 2. This CDR3 reads CASSEGDRANEKLFF. The CDR3 DNA follows: TGTGCCAGCAGTGAAGGGGACAGAGCTAATGAAAAACTGTTTTTT.

This clone has only a few counts. V gene TRBV4-3 combines with J gene TRBJ2-3, with 9 nucleotides matching TRBD1. V gave up 3 bases and J gave up 0 bases; unmatched junction bases: 4. This CDR3 is built from 16 residues. From germline, CDR1 is LGHNA and CDR2 YSLEER. In nucleotides, the CDR3 is TGCGCCAGCAGCCAGGACAGGGGTGCCAGCACAGATACGCAGTATTTT. Translated, it gives CASSQDRGASTDTQYF.

This rearrangement joins TRBV6-2 or TRBV6-3 to TRBJ1-2; tentatively, D is TRBD1 (5 bases). The ends were cut back, 4 bases at V and 2 bases at J, with 17 bases in the middle. Germline CDR1 and CDR2: MNHEY and SVGEGT. The CDR3 loop spans 16 amino acids. In nucleotides, the CDR3 is TGTGCCAGCAGTTTGGGGTGGGGCCGTACCAACTATGGCTACACCTTC. Its protein product is CASSLGWGRTNYGYTF.

The genes are TRBV5-1 and TRBJ2-6, with 8 nucleotides matching TRBD1. The ends lost 3 bases at V and 0 bases at J; junction bases unmatched: 8. The germline V gene encodes CDR1 SGHRS and CDR2 YFSETQ. The CDR3 spans 18 residues. The CDR3 is CASSSTGTGRSGANVLTF. DNA of the CDR3: TGCGCCAGCAGCTCAACCGGGACAGGACGCTCTGGGGCCAACGTCCTGACTTTC.

V is TRBV5-6 and J is TRBJ1-6; D is perhaps TRBD1 (6 bases). The length of the CDR3 is 14 residues. The ends were cut back, 1 base at V and 6 bases at J, with 8 bases in the middle. Germline V CDR1 and CDR2: SGHDT, YYEEEE. The CDR3 loop is CASSLWTANSPLHF. The DNA for the CDR3 is TGTGCCAGCAGCTTGTGGACAGCTAATTCACCCCTCCACTTT.

This clone came up a few times. The CDR3 here is CASSLGGRYQETQYF. The CDR3 DNA is TGTGCCAGCAGTTTAGGCGGGAGGTACCAAGAGACCCAGTACTTC. The rearrangement links TRBV27 to TRBJ2-5; 8 bases match TRBD2. J gave up 0 bases and V 2 bases, and 2 bases lay outside the gene matches. This CDR3 region has 15 residues. Germline V lookup: CDR1 MNHEY, CDR2 SMNVEV (reference sequence).

The genes are TRBV19 and TRBJ2-3; maybe TRBD1 (5 bases). Trimming removed 1 base from V and 1 base from J, with 6 bases in between. Germline CDR1 is LNHDA and CDR2 is SQIVND (reference sequence). The CDR3 totals 14 residues. This CDR3 is CASSIGGGTDTQYF. For the CDR3, the DNA is TGTGCCAGTAGTATAGGGGGCGGCACAGATACGCAGTATTTT.

The chain joins TRBV11-3 to TRBJ2-2, with 8 positions matching TRBD1. Looked up from germline, CDR1 is SGHNT and CDR2 is YENEEA. CDR3 length: 13 residues. With 5 bases clipped from V and 9 bases from J, the junction kept 5 bases outside the gene matches. CDR3 sequence (DNA): TGTGCCAGCAGCAGCGGACAGGGCCGGGAGCTGTTTTTT. It yields the protein CASSSGQGRELFF.

The chain recombines TRBV6-4 with TRBJ1-6; D may be TRBD1 (5 bases). Between the trimmed V and J ends, which lost 9 bases and 10 bases, there was a span of 19 bases. Germline V gene data show CDR1 as MRHNA and CDR2 as SNTAGT. This CDR3 contains 14 residues. CDR3 in DNA: TGTGCCAGTAGGCGGGACGGCGGGGAATCACCCCTCCACTTT. It encodes CASRRDGGESPLHF.

The chain links TRBV6-2 or TRBV6-3 to TRBJ2-3, with 8 nucleotides matching TRBD2. The CDR3 has 14 residues. J lost 0 bases, V lost 6 bases, and 2 bases had no gene match. Germline CDR1 is MNHEY and CDR2 is SVGEGT. This chain's CDR3 is CASRPSGSTDTQYF. CDR3 bases: TGTGCCAGCAGGCCTAGCGGGAGCACAGATACGCAGTATTTT.

V usage is TRBV6-2 or TRBV6-3 and J usage is TRBJ2-1, with 14 bases aligning to TRBD2. There are 17 residues in the CDR3. The germline V gene encodes CDR1 MNHEY and CDR2 SVGEGT. V dropped 5 bases and J dropped 4; count of bases not matched to a gene: 7. The CDR3 DNA reads as TGTGCCAGCAGTCGTTGGACTAGCGGGGGGCGGTACAATGAGCAGTTCTTC. Its protein is CASSRWTSGGRYNEQFF.

The rearrangement joins TRBV4-3 to TRBJ2-5, with 13 bases identical to TRBD2. V lost 0 bases to trimming and J lost 4 bases; unmatched junction nucleotides: 2. CDR3 length: 16 residues. Germline V gene lookup returns CDR1 LGHNA and CDR2 YSLEER. CDR3 DNA: TGCGCCAGCAGCCAAGACCGACTAGCGGGGGGAGAGACCCAGTACTTC. It encodes CASSQDRLAGGETQYF.

The J gene is TRBJ1-5, the V gene TRBV29-1; D is undetermined. Germline V CDR1 and CDR2: SQVTM, ANQGSEA. The CDR3 has 13 amino acids. Deletions cut 4 bases from V and 2 bases from J, with 9 bases between. CDR3 DNA sequence: TGCAGCGTTGGAGAAGGAGGCAATCAGCCCCAGCATTTT. Translated, it gives CSVGEGGNQPQHF.